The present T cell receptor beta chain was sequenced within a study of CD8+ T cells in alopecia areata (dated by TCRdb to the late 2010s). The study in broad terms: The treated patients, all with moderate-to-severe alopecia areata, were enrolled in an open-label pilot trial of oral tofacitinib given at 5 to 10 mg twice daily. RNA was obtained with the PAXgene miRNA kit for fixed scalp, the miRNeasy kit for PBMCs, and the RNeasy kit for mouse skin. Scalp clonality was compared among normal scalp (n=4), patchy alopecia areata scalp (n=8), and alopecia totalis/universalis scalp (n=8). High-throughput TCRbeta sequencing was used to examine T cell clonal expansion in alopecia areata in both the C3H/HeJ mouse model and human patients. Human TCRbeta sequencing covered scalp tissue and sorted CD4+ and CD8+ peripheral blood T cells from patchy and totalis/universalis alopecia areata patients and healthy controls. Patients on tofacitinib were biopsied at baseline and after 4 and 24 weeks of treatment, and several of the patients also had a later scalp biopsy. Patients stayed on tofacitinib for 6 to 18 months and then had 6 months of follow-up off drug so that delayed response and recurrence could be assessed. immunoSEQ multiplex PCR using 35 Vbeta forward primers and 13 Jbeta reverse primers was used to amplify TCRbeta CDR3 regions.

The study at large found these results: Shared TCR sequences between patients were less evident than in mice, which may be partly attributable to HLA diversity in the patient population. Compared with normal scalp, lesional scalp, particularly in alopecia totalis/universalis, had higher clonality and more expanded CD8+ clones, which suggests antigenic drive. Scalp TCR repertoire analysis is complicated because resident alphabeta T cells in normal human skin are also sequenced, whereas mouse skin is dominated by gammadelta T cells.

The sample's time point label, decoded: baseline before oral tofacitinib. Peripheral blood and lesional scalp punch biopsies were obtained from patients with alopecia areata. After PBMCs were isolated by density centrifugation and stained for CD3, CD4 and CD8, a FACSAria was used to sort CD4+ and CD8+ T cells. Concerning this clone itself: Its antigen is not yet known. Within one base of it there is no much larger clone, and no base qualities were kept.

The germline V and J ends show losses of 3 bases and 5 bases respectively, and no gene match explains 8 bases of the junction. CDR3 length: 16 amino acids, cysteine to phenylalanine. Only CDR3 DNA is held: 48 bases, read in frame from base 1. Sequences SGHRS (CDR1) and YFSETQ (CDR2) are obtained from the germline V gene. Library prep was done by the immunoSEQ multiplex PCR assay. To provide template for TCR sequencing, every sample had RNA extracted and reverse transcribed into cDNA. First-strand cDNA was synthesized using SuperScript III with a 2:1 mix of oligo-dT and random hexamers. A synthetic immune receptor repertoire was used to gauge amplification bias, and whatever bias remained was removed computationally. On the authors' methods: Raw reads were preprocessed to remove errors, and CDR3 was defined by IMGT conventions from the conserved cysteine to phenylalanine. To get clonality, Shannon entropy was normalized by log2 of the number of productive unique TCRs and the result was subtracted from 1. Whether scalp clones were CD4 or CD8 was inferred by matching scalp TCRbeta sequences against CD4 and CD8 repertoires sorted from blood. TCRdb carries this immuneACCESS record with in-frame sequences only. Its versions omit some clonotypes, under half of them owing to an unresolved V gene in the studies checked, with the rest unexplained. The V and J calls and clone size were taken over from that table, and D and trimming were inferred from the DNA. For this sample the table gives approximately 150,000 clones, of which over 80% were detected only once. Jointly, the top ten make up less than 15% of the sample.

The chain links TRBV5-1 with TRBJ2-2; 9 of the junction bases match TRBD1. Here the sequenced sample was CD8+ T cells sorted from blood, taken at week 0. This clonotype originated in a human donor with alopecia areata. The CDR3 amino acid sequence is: CASSYPGQGPTGELFF. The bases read TGCGCCAGCAGCTATCCGGGACAGGGTCCAACCGGGGAGCTGTTTTTT.